Below, one T cell receptor beta chain is given with its context. Its specificity is not known. Sequencing ends 3 residues short of the CDR3 end; the germline J gene provides the rest. The sample originates from a study of T cells in women clearing cervical HPV infection. General study findings and limits: Timing of associations relative to infection is unclear; T-cell subsets were not isolated.

The V gene end was trimmed by 10 bases and the J gene end by 0 bases; junction bases not matched to a gene: 14. CDR3 length: 17 amino acids. The germline gives CDR1 SNHLY, CDR2 FYNNEI. Here immunoSEQ multiplex PCR was the method, and the copy in TCRdb shows in-frame clones only, minus some. The sample's table shows more than 20,000 clones. The sequence came from a woman aged 18 to 75 with a cervical HPV16 infection that either progressed to CIN3+ or cleared (not recorded which). The rearrangement uses TRBV2 and TRBJ2-2, with 7 bases that match TRBD2. The material sequenced was blood buffy coat. The CDR3 protein is CAIIKPPRGANTGELFF. CDR3 DNA, as far as it was read: TGTGCCATAATAAAACCTCCCCGGGGGGCGAACACCGGGGAG.